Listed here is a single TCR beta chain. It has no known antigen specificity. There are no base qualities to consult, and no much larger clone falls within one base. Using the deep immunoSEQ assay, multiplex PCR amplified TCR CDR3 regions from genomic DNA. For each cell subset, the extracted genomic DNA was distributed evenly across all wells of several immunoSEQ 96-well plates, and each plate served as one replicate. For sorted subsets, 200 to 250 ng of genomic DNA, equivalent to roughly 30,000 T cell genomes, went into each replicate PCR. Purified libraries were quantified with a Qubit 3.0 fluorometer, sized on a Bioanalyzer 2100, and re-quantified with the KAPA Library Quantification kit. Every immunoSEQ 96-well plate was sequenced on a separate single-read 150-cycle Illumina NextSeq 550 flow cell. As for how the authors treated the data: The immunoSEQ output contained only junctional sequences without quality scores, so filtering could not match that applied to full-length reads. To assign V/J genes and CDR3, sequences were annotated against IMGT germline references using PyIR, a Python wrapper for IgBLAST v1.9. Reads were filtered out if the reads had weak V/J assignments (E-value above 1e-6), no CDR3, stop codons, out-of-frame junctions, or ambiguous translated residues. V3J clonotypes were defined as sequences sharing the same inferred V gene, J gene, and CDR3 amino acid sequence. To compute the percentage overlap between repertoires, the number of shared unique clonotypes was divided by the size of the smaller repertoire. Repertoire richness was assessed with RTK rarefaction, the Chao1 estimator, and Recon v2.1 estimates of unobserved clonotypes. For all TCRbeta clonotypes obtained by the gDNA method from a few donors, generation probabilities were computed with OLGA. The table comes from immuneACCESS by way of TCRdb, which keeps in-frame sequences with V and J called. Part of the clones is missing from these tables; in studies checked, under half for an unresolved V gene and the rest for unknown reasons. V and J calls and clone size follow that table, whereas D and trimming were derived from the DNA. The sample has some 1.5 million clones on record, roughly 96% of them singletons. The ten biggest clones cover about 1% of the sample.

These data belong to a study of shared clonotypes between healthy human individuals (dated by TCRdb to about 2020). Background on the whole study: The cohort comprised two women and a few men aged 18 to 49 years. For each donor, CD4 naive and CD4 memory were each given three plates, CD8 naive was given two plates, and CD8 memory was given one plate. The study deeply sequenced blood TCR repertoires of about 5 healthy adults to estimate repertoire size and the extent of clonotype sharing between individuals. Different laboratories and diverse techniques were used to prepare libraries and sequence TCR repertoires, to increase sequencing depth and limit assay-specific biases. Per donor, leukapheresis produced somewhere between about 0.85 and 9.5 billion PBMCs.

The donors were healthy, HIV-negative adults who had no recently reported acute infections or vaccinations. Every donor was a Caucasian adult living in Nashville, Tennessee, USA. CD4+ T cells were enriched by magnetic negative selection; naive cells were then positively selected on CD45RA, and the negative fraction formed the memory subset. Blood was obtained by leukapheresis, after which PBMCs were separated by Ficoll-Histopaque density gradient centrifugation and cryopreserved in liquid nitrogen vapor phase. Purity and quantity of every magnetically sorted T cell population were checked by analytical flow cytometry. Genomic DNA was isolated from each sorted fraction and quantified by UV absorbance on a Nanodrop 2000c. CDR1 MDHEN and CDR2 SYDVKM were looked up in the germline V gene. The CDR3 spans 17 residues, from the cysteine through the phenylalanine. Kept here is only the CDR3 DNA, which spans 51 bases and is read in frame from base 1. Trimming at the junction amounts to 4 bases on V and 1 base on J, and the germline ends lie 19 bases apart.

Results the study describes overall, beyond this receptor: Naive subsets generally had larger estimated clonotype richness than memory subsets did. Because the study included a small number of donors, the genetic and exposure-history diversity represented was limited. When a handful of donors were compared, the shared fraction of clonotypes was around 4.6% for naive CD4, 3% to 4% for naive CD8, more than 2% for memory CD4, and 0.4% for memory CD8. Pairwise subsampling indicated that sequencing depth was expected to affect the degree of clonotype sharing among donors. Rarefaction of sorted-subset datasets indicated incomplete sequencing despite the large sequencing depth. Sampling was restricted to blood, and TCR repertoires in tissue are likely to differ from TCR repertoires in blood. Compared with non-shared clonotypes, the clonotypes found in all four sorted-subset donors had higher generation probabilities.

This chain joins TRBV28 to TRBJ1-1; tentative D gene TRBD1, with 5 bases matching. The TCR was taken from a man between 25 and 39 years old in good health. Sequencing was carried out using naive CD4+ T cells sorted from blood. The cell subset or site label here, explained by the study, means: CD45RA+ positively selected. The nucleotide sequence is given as TGTGCCAGCAGTTCCATCAGCGGGGCAGGGTGGAACACTGAAGCTTTCTTT. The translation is CASSSISGAGWNTEAFF.